This is a list of T cell receptor beta chains from one sample in a study of Graves' ophthalmopathy and Graves' hyperthyroidism. Each CDR3 protein gets one entry after TCRdb re-called the multiplex PCR reads with MiXCR. The repertoire holds about 740,000 distinct CDR3 sequences, with roughly 40% as singletons. Sequenced sample: peripheral blood. These receptors all come from an adult man with Graves' ophthalmopathy. Each CDR3 is given with its conserved first and last residue. D genes are given only for firm matches. Size is omitted from some rows. Given values are once, few, many or a class for expanded clones.

17	TRBJ1-6	.	TRBV7-9	.	CASSLGQSSSYNSPLHF	TGTGCCAGCAGCTTAGGACAGTCAAGCTCCTATAATTCACCCCTCCACTTT
15	TRBJ1-5	TRBD1	TRBV24-1	.	CASSLTGTSNQPQHF	TGTGCCAGCAGCCTGACAGGGACAAGCAATCAGCCCCAGCATTTT
15	TRBJ2-7	TRBD2	TRBV5-1	.	CASSPTSGRFDEQYF	TGCGCCAGCAGCCCGACTAGCGGGAGGTTCGACGAGCAGTACTTC
12	TRBJ2-2	.	TRBV7-9	few	CASSFGPGELFF	TGTGCCAGCAGCTTTGGACCCGGGGAGCTGTTTTTT
10	TRBJ1-2	.	TRBV30	.	CAWAGSGYTF	TGTGCCTGGGCAGGGAGCGGCTACACCTTC
15	TRBJ1-1	TRBD1	TRBV7-3	many	CASSGSGGQWTEAFF	TGTGCCAGCAGCGGGTCAGGGGGGCAGTGGACTGAAGCTTTCTTT
13	TRBJ1-2	.	TRBV25-1	.	CASSEQVDYGYTF	TGTGCCAGCAGTGAACAGGTGGACTATGGCTACACCTTC
15	TRBJ2-1	TRBD1	TRBV10-3	.	CAISESRDRGGEQFF	TGTGCCATCAGTGAGTCTCGGGACAGGGGTGGTGAGCAGTTCTTC
14	TRBJ1-1	TRBD1	TRBV7-6	.	CASSVDLTGAEAFF	TGTGCCAGCAGCGTTGACCTTACAGGGGCTGAAGCTTTCTTT
18	TRBJ2-6	TRBD1	TRBV10-3	many	CAISRSGTGYSGANVLTF	TGTGCCATCAGCCGATCCGGGACAGGGTATAGTGGGGCCAACGTCCTGACTTTC
15	TRBJ1-2	TRBD1	TRBV12-3/TRBV12-4	once	CASSIGIQGTYGFTF	TGTGCCAGCAGCATCGGAATACAGGGGACCTATGGCTTCACCTTC
14	TRBJ2-7	.	TRBV7-9	.	CASSQDQYSYEQYF	TGCGCCAGCAGCCAAGATCAGTACTCCTACGAGCAGTACTTC
14	TRBJ1-3	.	TRBV7-9	.	CASTGASSGNTIYF	TGTGCCAGCACTGGGGCCAGCTCTGGAAACACCATATATTTT
16	TRBJ1-5	.	TRBV24-1	.	CASSPPGRGFDQPQHF	TGTGCCAGCAGCCCGCCGGGAAGGGGATTTGATCAGCCCCAGCATTTT
14	TRBJ2-5	.	TRBV5-8	few	CASSLAVNQETQYF	TGTGCCAGCAGCTTGGCGGTTAACCAAGAGACCCAGTACTTC
12	TRBJ1-2	.	TRBV10-3	many	CAISEVLYGYTF	TGTGCCATCAGTGAAGTCCTGTATGGCTACACCTTC
15	TRBJ2-5	.	TRBV7-2	.	CASSFRGLGRETQYF	TGTGCCAGCAGCTTCAGGGGGCTCGGGAGGGAGACCCAGTACTTC
13	TRBJ1-6	TRBD1	TRBV7-9	once	CAFRTGENSPLHF	TGTGCCTTTCGGACAGGGGAAAATTCACCCCTCCACTTT
18	TRBJ2-6	.	TRBV6-5	.	CASSPLGLRPSGANVLTF	TGTGCCAGCAGTCCACTCGGGTTGAGGCCCTCTGGGGCCAACGTCCTGACTTTC
13	TRBJ2-5	TRBD1	TRBV7-2	few	CASSRDSSETQYF	TGTGCCAGCAGCCGGGACAGTTCAGAGACCCAGTACTTC
15	TRBJ2-3	.	TRBV7-2	.	CASSFYQSRSDTQYF	TGTGCCAGCAGCTTTTATCAGAGCAGGTCGGATACGCAGTATTTT
15	TRBJ1-6	.	TRBV9	once	CASSPESSINQPLHF	TGTGCCAGCAGCCCTGAGTCCAGTATCAATCAGCCCCTCCACTTT
13	TRBJ1-2	.	TRBV7-3	.	CASSLTQGRGYTF	TGTGCCAGCAGCTTAACGCAGGGGAGGGGCTACACCTTC
13	TRBJ1-2	.	TRBV25-1	.	CASVVKGVYGYTF	TGTGCCAGCGTTGTTAAGGGGGTCTATGGCTACACCTTC
15	TRBJ2-7	.	TRBV25-1	.	CAGISAVRSSYEQYF	TGTGCTGGTATCTCAGCGGTTCGCAGCTCCTACGAGCAGTACTTC
14	TRBJ1-1	.	TRBV19	few	CASSRTSMNTEAFF	TGTGCCAGTAGTAGGACGTCTATGAACACTGAAGCTTTCTTT